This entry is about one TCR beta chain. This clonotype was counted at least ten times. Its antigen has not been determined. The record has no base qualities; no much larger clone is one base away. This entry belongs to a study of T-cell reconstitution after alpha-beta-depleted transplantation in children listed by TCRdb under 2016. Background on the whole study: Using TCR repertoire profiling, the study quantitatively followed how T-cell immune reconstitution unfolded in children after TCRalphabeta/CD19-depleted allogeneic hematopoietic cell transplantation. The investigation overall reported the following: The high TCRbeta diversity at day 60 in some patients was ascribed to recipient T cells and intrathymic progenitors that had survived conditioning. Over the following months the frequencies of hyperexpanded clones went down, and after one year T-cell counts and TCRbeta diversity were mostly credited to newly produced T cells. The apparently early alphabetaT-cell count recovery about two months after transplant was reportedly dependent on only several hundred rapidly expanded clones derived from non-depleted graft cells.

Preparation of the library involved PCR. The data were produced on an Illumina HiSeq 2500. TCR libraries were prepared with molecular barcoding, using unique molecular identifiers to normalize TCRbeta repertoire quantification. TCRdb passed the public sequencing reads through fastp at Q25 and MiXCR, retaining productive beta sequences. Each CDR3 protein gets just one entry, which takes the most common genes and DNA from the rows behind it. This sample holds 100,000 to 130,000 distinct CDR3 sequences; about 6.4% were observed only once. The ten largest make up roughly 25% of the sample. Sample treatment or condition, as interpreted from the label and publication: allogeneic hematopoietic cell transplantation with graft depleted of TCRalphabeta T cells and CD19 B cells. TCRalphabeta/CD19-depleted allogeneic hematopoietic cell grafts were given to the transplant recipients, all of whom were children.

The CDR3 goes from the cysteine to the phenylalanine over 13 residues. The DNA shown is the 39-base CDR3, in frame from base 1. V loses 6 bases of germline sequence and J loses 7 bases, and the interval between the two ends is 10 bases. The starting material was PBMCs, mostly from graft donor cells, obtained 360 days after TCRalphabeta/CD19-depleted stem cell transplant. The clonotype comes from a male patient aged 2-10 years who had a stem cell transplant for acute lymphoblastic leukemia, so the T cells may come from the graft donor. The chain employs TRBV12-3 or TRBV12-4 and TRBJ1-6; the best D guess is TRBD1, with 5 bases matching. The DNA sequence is TGTGCCAGCAGCCTAGACAGAAATTCACCCCTCCACTTT. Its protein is CASSLDRNSPLHF.